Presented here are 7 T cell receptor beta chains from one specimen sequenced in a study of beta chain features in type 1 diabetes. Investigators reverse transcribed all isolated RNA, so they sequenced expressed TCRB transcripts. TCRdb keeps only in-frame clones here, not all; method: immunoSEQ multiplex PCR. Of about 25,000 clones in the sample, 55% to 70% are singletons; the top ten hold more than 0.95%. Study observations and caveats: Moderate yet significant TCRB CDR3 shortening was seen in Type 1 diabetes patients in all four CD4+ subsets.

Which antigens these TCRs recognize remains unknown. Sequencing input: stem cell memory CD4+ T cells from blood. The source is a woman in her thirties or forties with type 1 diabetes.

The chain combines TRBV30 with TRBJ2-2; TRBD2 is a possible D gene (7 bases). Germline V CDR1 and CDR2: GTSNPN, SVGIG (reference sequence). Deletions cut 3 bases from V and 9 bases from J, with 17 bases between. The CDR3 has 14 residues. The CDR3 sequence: CAWRSPGGGRELFF. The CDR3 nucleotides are TGTGCCTGGAGGTCCCCGGGGGGCGGGAGGGAGCTGTTTTTT.

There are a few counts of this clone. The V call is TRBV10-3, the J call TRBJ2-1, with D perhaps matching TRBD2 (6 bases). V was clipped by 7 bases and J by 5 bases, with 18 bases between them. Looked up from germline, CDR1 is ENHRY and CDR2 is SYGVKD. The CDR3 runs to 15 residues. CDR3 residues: CAITPTSMRNNEQFF. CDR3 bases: TGTGCCATCACCCCGACTAGTATGCGAAACAATGAGCAGTTCTTC.

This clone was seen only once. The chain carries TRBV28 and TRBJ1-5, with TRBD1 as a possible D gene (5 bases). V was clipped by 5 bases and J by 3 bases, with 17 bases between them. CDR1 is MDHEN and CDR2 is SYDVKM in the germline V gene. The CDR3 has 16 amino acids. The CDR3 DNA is TGTGCCAGCAGTCCCCTTGGGGGGGGGAACAATCAGCCCCAGCATTTT. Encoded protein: CASSPLGGGNNQPQHF. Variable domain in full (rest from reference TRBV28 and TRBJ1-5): DVKVTQSSRYLVKRTGEKVFLECVQDMDHENMFWYRQDPGLGLRLIYFSYDVKMKEKGDIPEGYSVSREKKERFSLILESASTNQTSMYLCASSPLGGGNNQPQHFGDGTRLSIL.

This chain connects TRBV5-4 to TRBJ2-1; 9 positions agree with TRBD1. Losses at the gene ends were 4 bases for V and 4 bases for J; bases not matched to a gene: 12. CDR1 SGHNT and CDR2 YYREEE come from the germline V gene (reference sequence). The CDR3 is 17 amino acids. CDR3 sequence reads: CASSTPTGTGTYNEQFF. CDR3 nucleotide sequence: TGTGCCAGCAGCACCCCCACCGGGACAGGGACTTACAATGAGCAGTTCTTC.

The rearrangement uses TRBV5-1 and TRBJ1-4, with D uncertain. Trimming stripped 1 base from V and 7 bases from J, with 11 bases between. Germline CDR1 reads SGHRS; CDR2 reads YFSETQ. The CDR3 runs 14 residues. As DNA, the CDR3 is TGCGCCAGCAGCTTGCCGCGACTTGGTGAAAAACTGTTTTTT. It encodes CASSLPRLGEKLFF.

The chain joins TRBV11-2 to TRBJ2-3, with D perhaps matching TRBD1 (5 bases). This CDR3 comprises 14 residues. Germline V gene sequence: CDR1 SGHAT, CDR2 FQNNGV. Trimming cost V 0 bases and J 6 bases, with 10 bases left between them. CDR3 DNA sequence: TGTGCCAGCAGCTTAGATCCTAAGGGGGATACGCAGTATTTT. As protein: CASSLDPKGDTQYF. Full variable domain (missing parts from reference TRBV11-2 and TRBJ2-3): EAGVAQSPRYKIIEKRQSVAFWCNPISGHATLYWYQQILGQGPKLLIQFQNNGVVDDSQLPKDRFSAERLKGVDSTLKIQPAKLEDSAVYLCASSLDPKGDTQYFGPGTRLTVL.

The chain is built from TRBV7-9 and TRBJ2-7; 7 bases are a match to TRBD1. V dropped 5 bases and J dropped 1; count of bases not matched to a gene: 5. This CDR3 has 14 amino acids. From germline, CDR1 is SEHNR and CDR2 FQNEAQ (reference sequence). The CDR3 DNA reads TGTGCCAGCAGCCCGACAGGGATATCCTACGAGCAGTACTTC. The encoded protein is CASSPTGISYEQYF.